What follows are 23 T cell receptor beta chains derived from one specimen sequenced in a study of OX40 agonist ivuxolimab in advanced cancers. Clones were sequenced by immunoSEQ multiplex PCR, and TCRdb holds only the in-frame ones, with some missing. The table lists tens of thousands of clones, about 90% of them singletons. Specimen: CD4+ or CD8+ T cells sorted from blood, collected in a trial of the OX40 agonist ivuxolimab. These receptor sequences come from an adult with an advanced solid tumor such as melanoma, head and neck, liver or kidney cancer.

J is TRBJ1-1 and V is TRBV5-1; D is perhaps TRBD1 (5 bases). Germline V gene data show CDR1 as SGHRS and CDR2 as YFSETQ. V lost 4 bases to trimming and J lost 1 base, with 14 bases between them. The CDR3 has 15 amino acids. CDR3 region: CASSPRTSRNTEAFF. CDR3 nucleotides: TGCGCCAGCAGCCCTCGGACATCTCGGAACACTGAAGCTTTCTTT. The complete variable domain, with remaining parts taken from reference TRBV5-1 and TRBJ1-1, reads KAGVTQTPRYLIKTRGQQVTLSCSPISGHRSVSWYQQTPGQGLQFLFEYFSETQRNKGNFPGRFSGRQFSNSRSEMNVSTLELGDSALYLCASSPRTSRNTEAFFGQGTRLTVV.

The gene calls are TRBV6-1 and TRBJ2-5, with 10 positions matching TRBD2. The CDR3 runs 15 residues. With 7 bases clipped from V and 3 bases from J, the junction kept 8 bases outside the gene matches. Germline-derived CDR1 and CDR2 are MNHNS and SASEGT. CDR3 in amino acids: CASKGLAGAKETQYF. The CDR3 DNA is TGTGCCAGCAAGGGCCTAGCGGGGGCGAAAGAGACCCAGTACTTC.

This clone appeared a single time. The chain carries TRBV5-5 and TRBJ1-1; D unresolved. V lost 6 bases and J 4 bases, leaving 16 bases between the germline ends. The CDR3 spans 14 residues. Germline V CDR1 and CDR2: SGHKS, YYEKEE (reference sequence). The DNA of the CDR3 is TGTGCCAGCAACCAGGACGGATGGGCCACTGAAGCTTTCTTT. Amino acid sequence: CASNQDGWATEAFF.

The genes are TRBV6-5 and TRBJ1-1, with unresolved D. This CDR3 is 14 amino acids long. CDR1 and CDR2 (germline): MNHEY, SVGAGI. V lost 7 bases, J lost 1 base, and 13 bases lay in between. The chain's CDR3 is CASNNGRQNTEAFF. CDR3 bases: TGTGCCAGCAATAATGGTCGGCAGAACACTGAAGCTTTCTTT.

In DNA form, the CDR3 reads TGTGCCAGCAGCTTGGATGGGTATGGTAATGAAAAACTGTTTTTT. Amino acid sequence: CASSLDGYGNEKLFF. V gene TRBV5-4 combines with J gene TRBJ1-4; no clear D gene. Between the trimmed V and J ends, which lost 0 bases and 4 bases, there was a span of 10 bases. Per the germline V gene, CDR1 is SGHNT and CDR2 is YYREEE (reference sequence). The length of the CDR3 is 15 residues.

This clone was detected once. V gene TRBV5-4 combines with J gene TRBJ2-5; the D gene is possibly TRBD1 (6 bases). CDR1 and CDR2 (germline): SGHNT, YYREEE (reference sequence). The CDR3 consists of 15 residues. The V end was cut by 0 bases, the J end by 1 base, with 10 bases between. CDR3 DNA sequence: TGTGCCAGCAGCTTGGATCGGGACACCCAAGAGACCCAGTACTTC. As protein: CASSLDRDTQETQYF.

V gene TRBV6-4 combines with J gene TRBJ2-3, with 9 bases lining up with TRBD2. CDR1 and CDR2 from the germline V gene are MRHNA and SNTAGT. V shed 4 bases and J 3 bases; nucleotides not matched to a gene: 2. The CDR3 runs 14 residues. The DNA of the CDR3 is TGTGCCAGCAGTGGCGGGGGGGCAACAGATACGCAGTATTTT. This gives the protein CASSGGGATDTQYF.

CDR3 region: CAISEWTSGGRRNEQFF. For the CDR3, the DNA is TGTGCCATCAGTGAATGGACTAGCGGGGGGCGGAGGAATGAGCAGTTCTTC. The chain employs TRBV10-3 and TRBJ2-1, with 14 bases matching TRBD2. V lost 3 bases, J lost 7 bases, and 8 bases stayed unmatched. The CDR3 loop spans 17 amino acids. Germline lookup yields CDR1 ENHRY and CDR2 SYGVKD.

The CDR3 coding sequence is TGTGCCACCAGCAGAGATGGAAGGGCGTTGAACACTGAAGCTTTCTTT. Residues: CATSRDGRALNTEAFF. V and J are TRBV15 and TRBJ1-1; D gene uncertain. Trimming took off 0 bases at V and 0 bases at J, with 11 bases between the two ends. There are 16 residues in the CDR3. Germline loops: CDR1 LNHNV, CDR2 YYDKDF (reference sequence).

The V gene is TRBV18, the J gene TRBJ1-1, with TRBD1 matching 7 bases. There are 15 residues in the CDR3. From germline, CDR1 is KGHSH and CDR2 LQKENI. V dropped 3 bases and J dropped 6; count of bases not matched to a gene: 10. The CDR3 nucleotides read TGTGCCAGCTCACCCGGACAGGTTTTCGGGGCTGAAGCTTTCTTT. Translation: CASSPGQVFGAEAFF.

V and J are TRBV19 and TRBJ1-5, with TRBD1 as a possible D gene (5 bases). CDR3 size: 16 residues. CDR1 and CDR2 (germline): LNHDA, SQIVND (reference sequence). Trimming removed 5 bases at V and 6 bases at J, with 20 bases between. DNA for the CDR3: TGTGCCAGTAGTCCCCGGGGCGGGGGGGGAGGTCAGCCCCAGCATTTT. As protein: CASSPRGGGGGQPQHF.

The rearrangement joins TRBV19 to TRBJ1-5; 9 bases map to TRBD1. Germline CDR1 reads LNHDA; CDR2 reads SQIVND (reference sequence). This CDR3 has 16 residues. Losses at the gene ends were 4 bases for V and 5 bases for J; bases not matched to a gene: 9. CDR3 residues: CASSTLTGQGDQPQHF. The CDR3 region has the DNA TGTGCCAGTAGTACCTTAACGGGACAGGGCGATCAGCCCCAGCATTTT.

The chain employs TRBV7-8 and TRBJ2-7, with 12 bases that match TRBD2. The CDR3 loop spans 15 amino acids. In germline, CDR1 is SGHVS, CDR2 FQNEAQ. J lost 2 bases, V lost 5 bases, and 4 bases had no gene match. The CDR3: CASSTRTSGTYEQYF. The CDR3 coding sequence is TGTGCCAGCAGCACCCGGACTAGCGGGACCTACGAGCAGTACTTC.

The CDR3 DNA reads TGTGCCACCGACAGGGGCGGCCCCGTGGCCGGGGAGCTGTTTTTT. Translating gives CATDRGGPVAGELFF. The chain combines TRBV6-5 with TRBJ2-2; 8 bases are shared with TRBD1. CDR1 is MNHEY and CDR2 is SVGAGI in the germline V gene. The V gene end was trimmed by 10 bases and the J gene end by 6 bases; junction bases not matched to a gene: 13. This CDR3 is 15 amino acids long.

The chain has TRBV29-1 and TRBJ1-2; D uncertain. V dropped 0 bases and J dropped 6 bases, with 11 bases sitting between them. CDR3 length: 13 amino acids. Looked up from germline, CDR1 is SQVTM and CDR2 is ANQGSEA. CDR3: CSVEELGWHGYTF. CDR3 in DNA: TGCAGCGTTGAAGAACTGGGATGGCATGGCTACACCTTC.

The J gene is TRBJ2-7, the V gene TRBV9; the D call may be TRBD1 or TRBD2 (5 bases each). The length of the CDR3 is 15 residues. Per the germline V gene, CDR1 is SGDLS and CDR2 is YYNGEE. Trimming took off 4 bases at V and 4 bases at J, with 18 bases between the two ends. The CDR3 spells CASSFNRDASYEQYF. DNA of the CDR3: TGTGCCAGCAGCTTCAACCGGGACGCTAGTTACGAGCAGTACTTC.

The rearrangement links TRBV28 to TRBJ2-2, with D hard to call. Germline V gives CDR1 MDHEN, CDR2 SYDVKM. V lost 3 bases to trimming and J lost 8 bases, with 13 bases between them. This CDR3 contains 14 residues. CDR3 in DNA: TGTGCCAGCAGTTTGGGTAGCCTTAGAGGGGAGCTGTTTTTT. It yields the protein CASSLGSLRGELFF. The whole variable domain, filled in from reference TRBV28 and TRBJ2-2, reads DVKVTQSSRYLVKRTGEKVFLECVQDMDHENMFWYRQDPGLGLRLIYFSYDVKMKEKGDIPEGYSVSREKKERFSLILESASTNQTSMYLCASSLGSLRGELFFGEGSRLTVL.

The V and J genes are TRBV5-6 and TRBJ2-3; 8 bases match TRBD2. With V trimmed by 4 bases and J by 4 bases, 5 bases remained unmatched. This CDR3 comprises 14 residues. Germline V CDR1 and CDR2: SGHDT, YYEEEE. The CDR3 nucleotides read TGTGCCAGCAGCACCACTAGCGGTTCAGATACGCAGTATTTT. Translated, it gives CASSTTSGSDTQYF.

This chain uses TRBV19 with TRBJ2-1, with TRBD2 as a possible D gene (5 bases). The germline V and J ends were trimmed by 3 bases and 4 bases, with 10 bases remaining between them. Germline-derived CDR1 and CDR2 are LNHDA and SQIVND (reference sequence). The CDR3 loop spans 14 amino acids. The CDR3 DNA is TGTGCCAGTAGTATTCGGGGTCGGTACAATGAGCAGTTCTTC. It yields the protein CASSIRGRYNEQFF.

The chain combines TRBV2 with TRBJ2-2; possible D gene TRBD1, 6 bases. Germline V CDR1 and CDR2: SNHLY, FYNNEI. The V gene lost 5 bases and the J gene lost 1 base, with 8 bases spanning the gap. The CDR3 has 14 amino acids. The CDR3 loop reads CASSTDRNTGELFF. In DNA, the CDR3 is TGTGCCAGCAGTACGGACAGGAACACCGGGGAGCTGTTTTTT.

V usage is TRBV7-6 and J usage is TRBJ2-1; 8 bases map to TRBD2. In germline, CDR1 is SGHVS, CDR2 FNYEAQ. The V and J ends lost 0 bases and 7 bases, in that order; junction bases with no gene match: 5. The CDR3 covers 15 residues. As DNA, the CDR3 is TGTGCCAGCAGCTTAGCATTTACTAGCGGTAATGAGCAGTTCTTC. Protein sequence: CASSLAFTSGNEQFF.

The chain couples TRBV6-1 to TRBJ1-1; a possible D gene is TRBD1 (6 bases). Trimming shortened V by 6 bases and J by 8 bases, and 16 bases separated the two germline ends. In germline, CDR1 is MNHNS, CDR2 SASEGT. CDR3 size: 13 residues. CDR3 loop: CASRASGVLEAFF. CDR3 DNA: TGTGCCAGCAGAGCATCAGGGGTACTGGAAGCTTTCTTT.

The chain recombines TRBV25-1 with TRBJ1-1; D remains ambiguous. CDR1 is MGHDK, CDR2 SYGVNS, per germline. CDR3 length: 12 amino acids. V gave up 0 bases and J gave up 11 bases, with 10 bases separating them. The CDR3 loop is CASSEYGKEAFF. The CDR3 DNA reads as TGTGCCAGCAGTGAATATGGAAAAGAGGCTTTCTTT. Based on the CDR3 plus reference TRBV25-1 and TRBJ1-1, the full variable domain is EADIYQTPRYLVIGTGKKITLECSQTMGHDKMYWYQQDPGMELHLIHYSYGVNSTEKGDLSSESTVSRIRTEHFPLTLESARPSHTSQYLCASSEYGKEAFFGQGTRLTVV.